This T cell receptor (beta chain) was found in a study of OX40 agonist ivuxolimab in advanced cancers. Points from the study as a whole: More expanded clones were found, on average, in CD8+ than in CD4+ T cells.

About this clone: Its antigen is not known.

The assay was immunoSEQ multiplex PCR, and TCRdb's table has in-frame clones only and misses some. In the table there are 65,000 to 80,000 clones, more than 85% of which are singletons. V was clipped by 2 bases and J by 1 base, with 11 bases between them. CDR3 length: 15 amino acids. Germline V CDR1 and CDR2: SGHRS, YFSETQ. People who had autoimmune disease history or systemic immunosuppression were excluded. This receptor was obtained from an adult with an advanced solid tumor such as melanoma, head and neck, liver or kidney cancer. V usage is TRBV5-1 and J usage is TRBJ2-3; TRBD2 might be the D (5 bases). The input for sequencing was CD4+ or CD8+ T cells sorted from blood, taken in a trial of the OX40 agonist ivuxolimab. The CDR3 sequence is CASSFWSGGTDTQYF. The CDR3 DNA follows: TGCGCCAGCAGCTTTTGGAGCGGAGGCACAGATACGCAGTATTTT. The whole variable domain, remainder taken from reference TRBV5-1 and TRBJ2-3, is KAGVTQTPRYLIKTRGQQVTLSCSPISGHRSVSWYQQTPGQGLQFLFEYFSETQRNKGNFPGRFSGRQFSNSRSEMNVSTLELGDSALYLCASSFWSGGTDTQYFGPGTRLTVL.